These 14 T cell receptor beta chains share one sample of origin, sequenced in a study of cytomegalovirus exposure and HLA in healthy donors. In the PCR, 60 Vbeta and 13 Jbeta primers were used. Sequencing was performed with immunoSEQ multiplex PCR; in TCRdb, only in-frame clones are kept and a portion is missing. Here the sample spans some 150,000 clones, about 80% being singletons. The sequenced sample consisted of PBMCs. These TCRs come from a woman aged 35 to 49 in good health and CMV-seronegative.

This clone appeared once. The V call is TRBV9, the J call TRBJ2-1, with 8 bases identical to TRBD2. The V segment lost 0 bases and the J segment 4 bases; nucleotides outside the gene matches: 6. The CDR3 length is 16 residues. Germline CDR1 is SGDLS and CDR2 is YYNGEE. CDR3: CASSVDPGGPYNEQFF. The CDR3 DNA sequence: TGTGCCAGCAGCGTAGACCCGGGAGGGCCGTACAATGAGCAGTTCTTC.

The genes are TRBV7-2 and TRBJ2-1, with TRBD2 matching over 9 bases. Trimming cost V 9 bases and J 9 bases; bases outside gene matches: 15. The germline V gene encodes CDR1 SGHTA and CDR2 FQGNSA. This CDR3 region has 15 residues. In DNA form, the CDR3 reads TGTGCCAGGTATTACCTGCAGCGGGAGGTGGGTGAGCAGTTCTTC. As protein: CARYYLQREVGEQFF.

This clone occurred a few times. V usage is TRBV28 and J usage is TRBJ2-1, with D possibly matching TRBD2 (6 bases). The CDR3 sequence is 16 residues long. Germline CDR1 is MDHEN and CDR2 is SYDVKM. Trimming pared 5 bases from V and 0 bases from J, leaving 14 bases between. CDR3 bases: TGTGCCAGCAGTCCCCGGGGAGGACTCTCCTACAATGAGCAGTTCTTC. It yields the protein CASSPRGGLSYNEQFF.

This clone was counted between two and nine times. The J gene is TRBJ1-5, the V gene TRBV9, with 9 bases fitting TRBD1. J lost 6 bases, V lost 2 bases, and 6 bases had no gene match. Germline V lookup: CDR1 SGDLS, CDR2 YYNGEE. The CDR3 is made up of 15 amino acids. CDR3 residues: CASSVGQGQGQPQHF. The CDR3 nucleotides read TGTGCCAGCAGCGTCGGACAGGGGCAGGGTCAGCCCCAGCATTTT.

This sequence joins TRBV28 and TRBJ1-1, with 8 nucleotides matching TRBD1. Germline V gives CDR1 MDHEN, CDR2 SYDVKM. This CDR3 is 15 amino acids long. The junction had 6 bases not matched to a gene; V was cut back by 5 bases and J by 1 base. The CDR3 DNA sequence: TGTGCCAGCAGTCCGACCGGGACAGGGAACACTGAAGCTTTCTTT. This sequence encodes CASSPTGTGNTEAFF.

The rearrangement joins TRBV7-2 to TRBJ2-1, with D possibly matching TRBD2 (5 bases). CDR3 length equals 13 residues. The germline gives CDR1 SGHTA, CDR2 FQGNSA. The V end lost 5 bases, the J end lost 2 bases, and 7 bases lay between the germline ends. The CDR3 here is CASSRTAYNEQFF. CDR3 bases: TGTGCCAGCAGCCGGACTGCCTACAATGAGCAGTTCTTC.

The J gene is TRBJ2-5, the V gene TRBV2; 11 bases match TRBD2. Germline-derived CDR1 and CDR2 are SNHLY and FYNNEI. The CDR3 sequence is 16 residues long. The J segment lost 5 bases and the V segment lost 4 bases, leaving 9 bases of the junction unmatched. The CDR3 DNA is TGTGCCAGCAGTGTGGTAGCGGGAGGGCCTGGGGAGACCCAGTACTTC. This encodes CASSVVAGGPGETQYF.

In regard to this clone: The sample contains more than one DNA sequence encoding this CDR3. The CDR3 sequence: CASSSLDRYNEQFF. CDR3 sequence (DNA): TGTGCCAGCAGTTCACTTGACAGATACAATGAGCAGTTCTTC. The chain uses TRBV28 and TRBJ2-1; D perhaps matches TRBD1 (5 bases). CDR1 is MDHEN and CDR2 is SYDVKM in the germline V gene. V was trimmed by 4 bases and J by 4 bases, leaving 11 bases between them. The CDR3 contains 14 residues.

V is TRBV6-5 and J is TRBJ2-1; a possible D gene is TRBD2 (6 bases). Germline CDR1 MNHEY, CDR2 SVGAGI. This CDR3 region has 13 residues. Deletions cut 8 bases from V and 2 bases from J, with 10 bases between. The DNA for the CDR3 is TGTGCCAGCCGGAGGGATCCCTACAATGAGCAGTTCTTC. Amino acids: CASRRDPYNEQFF.

This chain uses TRBV29-1 with TRBJ2-3; maybe TRBD1 (5 bases). CDR3 length: 13 amino acids. Between the trimmed V and J ends, which lost 4 bases and 4 bases, there was a span of 12 bases. CDR1 and CDR2 (germline): SQVTM, ANQGSEA. The CDR3: CSVGITGADTQYF. The CDR3 DNA reads TGCAGCGTTGGAATTACAGGTGCAGATACGCAGTATTTT.

The chain links TRBV2 to TRBJ2-7; perhaps TRBD2 as D (5 bases). The germline gives CDR1 SNHLY, CDR2 FYNNEI. Trimming stripped 4 bases from V and 0 bases from J, with 16 bases between. There are 16 residues in the CDR3. In nucleotides, the CDR3 is TGTGCCAGCAGTGTACCGGGATTTAAGGGCTCCTACGAGCAGTACTTC. This translates into CASSVPGFKGSYEQYF.

V is TRBV6-6 and J is TRBJ1-4, with D maybe TRBD1 (6 bases). The ends were cut back, 7 bases at V and 7 bases at J, with 19 bases in the middle. Germline V gene lookup returns CDR1 MNHNY and CDR2 SVGAGI (reference sequence). CDR3 length equals 15 residues. The CDR3 DNA sequence: TGTGCCAGCACCCCGGGGGGCAGAGCAACTGAAAAACTGTTTTTT. As protein: CASTPGGRATEKLFF.

This clone was observed a handful of times. J is TRBJ2-3 and V is TRBV6-6; D unclear. The V and J ends lost 4 bases and 0 bases respectively, with 2 bases between them. Germline V gives CDR1 MNHNY, CDR2 SVGAGI (reference sequence). CDR3 length: 12 amino acids. This CDR3 reads CASSSSTDTQYF. In nucleotides, the CDR3 is TGTGCCAGCAGTTCTAGCACAGATACGCAGTATTTT.

This chain links TRBV14 with TRBJ2-3; 8 bases are shared with TRBD2. Germline CDR1 is SGHDN and CDR2 is FVKESK. The CDR3 consists of 16 residues. J lost 3 bases, V lost 1 base, and 6 bases had no gene match. Here the CDR3 DNA reads TGTGCCAGCAGCCAAGCTAGCGGGTATAGGACAGATACGCAGTATTTT. It yields the protein CASSQASGYRTDTQYF.